Presented here are 23 T cell receptor beta chains from one specimen sequenced in a study of cytomegalovirus exposure and HLA in healthy donors. Both 60 Vbeta primers and 13 Jbeta primers went into the PCR. The protocol was immunoSEQ multiplex PCR, while the TCRdb copy is restricted to in-frame clones and leaves out a portion. The data show approximately 240,000 clones, 75% to 90% seen once. The sample was PBMCs. These receptors all stem from a woman between 18 and 30 years old in good health and CMV-seronegative.

On this clone itself: One end of the junction does not line up with germline, which may come from a read error. The chain recombines TRBV9 with TRBJ2-7; TRBD2 matches at 10 bases. Germline loops: CDR1 SGDLS, CDR2 YYNGEE. The CDR3 loop spans 15 amino acids. The DNA of the CDR3 is TGTGCCAGCAGCGTGGCTAGCGGGGGTTCCTACGGGCAGTACTTC. Protein: CASSVASGGSYGQYF.

CDR3 nucleotide sequence: TGTGCCTGGAGCCCACCGGGACTAGCCAAAAACATTCAGTACTTC. Protein product: CAWSPPGLAKNIQYF. This chain links TRBV30 with TRBJ2-4; tentative D call: TRBD2 (6 bases). V was trimmed by 3 bases and J by 0 bases, leaving 12 bases between them. The CDR3 runs to 15 residues. Germline V lookup: CDR1 GTSNPN, CDR2 SVGIG (reference sequence).

This rearrangement joins TRBV6-4 to TRBJ2-7; 7 bases align to TRBD1. CDR3 length equals 14 residues. Losses at the gene ends were 6 bases for V and 6 bases for J; bases not matched to a gene: 11. Germline V lookup: CDR1 MRHNA, CDR2 SNTAGT. The CDR3 coding sequence is TGTGCCAGCAGCGCGACAGGGACGTCGCGCGAGCAGTACTTC. It is translated as CASSATGTSREQYF.

This clone was observed a few times. The chain links TRBV6-1 to TRBJ1-1; tentative D call: TRBD1 (6 bases). The CDR3 extends over 14 amino acids. Between the trimmed V and J ends, which lost 4 bases and 5 bases, there was a span of 14 bases. The germline V gene has CDR1 MNHNS and CDR2 SASEGT. CDR3 region: CASSADSFGTEAFF. As DNA, the CDR3 is TGTGCCAGCAGTGCGGACAGTTTCGGGACTGAAGCTTTCTTT.

The chain carries TRBV5-6 and TRBJ1-2; no clear D. The CDR3 spans 12 residues. Between the trimmed V and J ends, which lost 4 bases and 4 bases, there was a span of 8 bases. Germline CDR1 and CDR2: SGHDT and YYEEEE. The CDR3 spells CASSTYGYGYTF. As DNA, the CDR3 is TGTGCCAGCAGCACCTACGGCTATGGCTACACCTTC. Full variable domain (outside the CDR3, taken from reference TRBV5-6 and TRBJ1-2): DAGVTQSPTHLIKTRGQQVTLRCSPKSGHDTVSWYQQALGQGPQFIFQYYEEEERQRGNFPDRFSGHQFPNYSSELNVNALLLGDSALYLCASSTYGYGYTFGSGTRLTVV.

CDR3 sequence: CASSLVGGATDTQYF. The CDR3 DNA follows: TGTGCCAGCAGCTTAGTCGGGGGGGCAACAGATACGCAGTATTTT. The chain carries TRBV7-6 and TRBJ2-3; 8 positions agree with TRBD2. Germline CDR1 SGHVS, CDR2 FNYEAQ. J gave up 3 bases and V 1 base, and 3 bases lay outside the gene matches. This CDR3 has 15 residues. Full variable domain (missing parts from reference TRBV7-6 and TRBJ2-3): GAGVSQSPRYKVTKRGQDVALRCDPISGHVSLYWYRQALGQGPEFLTYFNYEAQQDKSGLPNDRFSAERPEGSISTLTIQRTEQRDSAMYRCASSLVGGATDTQYFGPGTRLTVL.

The rearrangement uses TRBV6-6 and TRBJ2-2, with D possibly being TRBD1 (6 bases). There are 14 residues in the CDR3. Trimming left V 6 bases short and J 3 bases short, with 11 bases between. Germline V gene sequence: CDR1 MNHNY, CDR2 SVGAGI (reference sequence). The CDR3 here is CASRSRGDTGELFF. The CDR3 DNA sequence: TGTGCCAGCAGGTCCAGGGGAGACACCGGGGAGCTGTTTTTT.

V gene TRBV7-2 combines with J gene TRBJ1-6; 9 bases line up with TRBD1. V trimming: 5 bases; J trimming: 4 bases; junction bases outside the gene matches: 6. CDR3 length equals 16 residues. Germline V gives CDR1 SGHTA, CDR2 FQGNSA. This CDR3 is CASSPAGTGYNSPLHF. The CDR3 DNA reads as TGTGCCAGCAGCCCTGCCGGGACAGGGTATAATTCACCCCTCCACTTT.

The chain couples TRBV6-5 to TRBJ1-2; D not certain. The CDR3 totals 15 residues. Trimming removed 2 bases from V and 2 bases from J, with 12 bases in between. Germline values: CDR1 MNHEY, CDR2 SVGAGI. CDR3 residues: CASSYRTNGNYGYTF. The CDR3 DNA is TGTGCCAGCAGTTACAGGACTAACGGGAACTATGGCTACACCTTC.

Concerning this clone: At one of its ends the junction is not consistent with the germline gene, which may arise from a read error. The chain employs TRBV27 and TRBJ2-3; no reliable D call. This CDR3 is 15 amino acids long. Germline CDR1 MNHEY, CDR2 SMNVEV (reference sequence). The CDR3 nucleotides are TGTGCCAGCAGTTTAAATTCCCTGGGCCCAGATACGCGGTATTTT. It yields the protein CASSLNSLGPDTRYF.

V usage is TRBV18 and J usage is TRBJ2-2; D is perhaps TRBD1 (6 bases). Germline-derived CDR1 and CDR2 are KGHSH and LQKENI. The CDR3 totals 17 residues. The ends were cut back, 4 bases at V and 1 base at J, with 16 bases in the middle. The chain's CDR3 is CASSRRTGQGNTGELFF. Written as DNA, the CDR3 is TGTGCCAGCTCACGACGAACAGGGCAAGGGAACACCGGGGAGCTGTTTTTT.

This chain joins TRBV15 and TRBJ2-1; 9 bases are a match to TRBD2. The CDR3 length is 14 residues. The V gene's germline CDR1 is LNHNV and CDR2 YYDKDF (reference sequence). J gave up 4 bases and V 6 bases, and 4 bases lay outside the gene matches. CDR3 sequence: CATRSSGKYNEQFF. As DNA, the CDR3 is TGTGCCACCAGGTCTAGCGGGAAGTACAATGAGCAGTTCTTC.

The chain combines TRBV5-1 with TRBJ2-7, with 13 bases fitting TRBD2. V trimming: 0 bases; J trimming: 5 bases; junction bases outside the gene matches: 5. The CDR3 loop spans 16 amino acids. Looked up from germline, CDR1 is SGHRS and CDR2 is YFSETQ. In nucleotides, the CDR3 is TGCGCCAGCAGCTTGGCCGGGGGACTAGCGGGAAACGAGCAGTACTTC. This translates into CASSLAGGLAGNEQYF.

This chain links TRBV27 with TRBJ1-5; D remains ambiguous. The length of the CDR3 is 16 residues. The germline V gene encodes CDR1 MNHEY and CDR2 SMNVEV (reference sequence). V gave up 1 base and J gave up 4 bases, with 14 bases separating them. The CDR3 protein is CASSLYAPNSNQPQHF. The CDR3, as DNA: TGTGCCAGCAGTTTATATGCCCCGAATAGTAATCAGCCCCAGCATTTT.

This clone has only a few counts. The CDR3 nucleotides read TGTGCCAGCAGCGACCTCCCTCCCGCAGGGGGCTTACGAGGCTACACCTTC. Translation: CASSDLPPAGGLRGYTF. The V call is TRBV9, the J call TRBJ1-2, with TRBD1 identical over 8 bases. Trimming took 3 bases from V and 8 from J; bases not matched to a gene: 18. This CDR3 has 17 residues. Per the germline V gene, CDR1 is SGDLS and CDR2 is YYNGEE.

V is TRBV7-2 and J is TRBJ1-5; D gene ambiguous. Germline lookup yields CDR1 SGHTA and CDR2 FQGNSA. The CDR3 is 16 residues long. The germline V and J ends were trimmed by 3 bases and 0 bases, with 12 bases remaining between them. The CDR3 protein is CASSLSGGYSNQPQHF. The CDR3 DNA is TGTGCCAGCAGCTTGAGCGGCGGCTATAGCAATCAGCCCCAGCATTTT. Looking up the rest from reference TRBV7-2 and TRBJ1-5 gives the full variable domain: GAGVSQSPSNKVTEKGKDVELRCDPISGHTALYWYRQSLGQGLEFLIYFQGNSAPDKSGLPSDRFSAERTGGSVSTLTIQRTQQEDSAVYLCASSLSGGYSNQPQHFGDGTRLSIL.

CDR3 bases: TGTGCCAGCAGACCTGATGGGAGAGGTGAAGCTTTCTTT. This translates into CASRPDGRGEAFF. This sequence joins TRBV5-4 and TRBJ1-1; no definite D call. V shed 5 bases and J shed 7 bases, with 15 bases lying between them. Germline CDR1 is SGHNT and CDR2 is YYREEE (reference sequence). The CDR3 length is 13 residues.

The rearrangement uses TRBV9 and TRBJ2-6, with 9 positions matching TRBD2. Germline V gives CDR1 SGDLS, CDR2 YYNGEE. J gave up 1 base and V 0 bases, and 11 bases lay outside the gene matches. The CDR3 spans 20 residues. CDR3 amino acids: CASSVETSGSLRSGANVLTF. DNA for the CDR3: TGTGCCAGCAGCGTAGAAACTAGCGGGTCTTTAAGATCTGGGGCCAACGTCCTGACTTTC.

The V and J genes are TRBV7-6 and TRBJ2-1; D is possibly TRBD2 (7 bases). The CDR3 consists of 14 residues. Germline CDR1 and CDR2: SGHVS and FNYEAQ. V lost 5 bases, J lost 3 bases, and 11 bases lay in between. CDR3: CASSPGGHYNEQFF. The CDR3 DNA sequence: TGTGCCAGCAGCCCGGGGGGCCACTACAATGAGCAGTTCTTC.

The genes are TRBV27 and TRBJ2-1, with 8 bases identical to TRBD1. Per germline, CDR1 MNHEY and CDR2 SMNVEV (reference sequence). V was clipped by 8 bases and J by 4 bases; unmatched bases: 1. The CDR3 extends over 12 amino acids. The DNA of the CDR3 is TGTGCCAGCCGGGACAGGTACAATGAGCAGTTCTTC. This encodes CASRDRYNEQFF.

The chain carries TRBV18 and TRBJ2-2; 7 nucleotides align to TRBD2. CDR1 is KGHSH and CDR2 is LQKENI in the germline V gene. This CDR3 region has 17 residues. V lost 3 bases to trimming and J lost 0 bases; unmatched junction nucleotides: 7. The CDR3 coding sequence is TGTGCCAGCTCACCCCTTGTTCGGGGGGCGAACACCGGGGAGCTGTTTTTT. Translation gives CASSPLVRGANTGELFF. The entire variable domain, with the rest obtained from reference TRBV18 and TRBJ2-2, is as follows: NAGVMQNPRHLVRRRGQEARLRCSPMKGHSHVYWYRQLPEEGLKFMVYLQKENIIDESGMPKERFSAEFPKEGPSILRIQQVVRGDSAAYFCASSPLVRGANTGELFFGEGSRLTVL.

To note about this clone: The junction does not match germline at one end; this may be a read error. This rearrangement joins TRBV7-9 to TRBJ1-4; D unclear. Germline V gene sequence: CDR1 SEHNR, CDR2 FQNEAQ (reference sequence). This CDR3 comprises 15 residues. CDR3 sequence reads: CSSSLGRATNEKLFF. CDR3 sequence (DNA): TGTTCCAGCAGCTTAGGGCGGGCAACTAATGAAAAACTGTTTTTT.

This clone occurred once. This rearrangement joins TRBV7-2 to TRBJ2-7; 8 nucleotides line up with TRBD2. Germline CDR1 SGHTA, CDR2 FQGNSA. V gave up 4 bases and J gave up 2 bases; unmatched junction bases: 7. The CDR3 loop spans 15 amino acids. The CDR3 spells CASSYLAGGPYEQYF. As DNA, the CDR3 is TGTGCCAGCAGCTATCTAGCGGGTGGCCCCTACGAGCAGTACTTC.